This TCR beta chain came from a study of control samples from healthy donors and cancer patients (dated by TCRdb to 2019 to 2021). Regarding this clone: The specificity of this receptor is unknown. The input lacks base qualities; no much larger clone sits a single base away.

Library construction relied on the immunoSEQ multiplex PCR assay. The clones in this table, taken by TCRdb from immuneACCESS, are in-frame only. Not every clone is retained; where verified, under half of the shortfall comes from an unresolved V gene, and the cause of the rest is unknown. The table for this sample lists some 100,000 clones; approximately 93% of them were counted only once. 8% of the sample comes from the top ten. CDR1 and CDR2, looked up from the germline V gene, are MNHEY and SVGEGT. Trimming takes 5 bases from V and 1 base from J, and the germline ends sit 8 bases apart. There are 13 amino acids in the CDR3, from cysteine to phenylalanine inclusive. The entry retains the CDR3 DNA only, 39 bases that are in frame from base 1.

This chain is built from TRBV6-2 or TRBV6-3 and TRBJ1-1, with the D gene too uncertain to name. The sequenced sample consisted of blood. This TCR was sampled from a man between 18 and 29 years old in good health. The CDR3: CASSTMGNTEAFF. In nucleotide form, the sequence is TGTGCCAGCAGTACGATGGGGAACACTGAAGCTTTCTTT.